Listed below are T cell receptor beta chains from one sample, sequenced in a study of monozygotic twins with cystic fibrosis. TCRdb's table, derived via immunoSEQ multiplex PCR, lists solely in-frame clones and lacks some. Found here are just under 20,000 clones, roughly nine tenths of them singletons; the top ten hold roughly 1.4%. The material sequenced was blood. The receptors originated from a girl aged 2 to 10 with cystic fibrosis. Each CDR3 is given with its conserved first and last residue. D genes are given only for firm matches. Size values are once, few and many counts, or a class for expanded clones, and some rows have none.

>NA|TRBV7-3|TRBD2|TRBJ2-2
TGTGCCAGCAGCACCCGGGCCCAGGGACTAGCGGGAGGATACACCGGGGAGCTGTTTTTT
CASSTRAQGLAGGYTGELFF
>once|TRBV5-4|NA|TRBJ1-1
TGTGCCAGCAGCAACCAACACAGGGACACTGAAGCTTTCTTT
CASSNQHRDTEAFF
>few|TRBV6-1|NA|TRBJ1-5
TGTGCCAGCACCCCAGAGGTCTTCAGCAATCAGCCCCAGCATTTT
CASTPEVFSNQPQHF
>NA|TRBV5-6|NA|TRBJ1-1
TGTGCCAGCAGCTTTGGCGGTCCGGGGGTAAACACTGAAGCTTTCTTT
CASSFGGPGVNTEAFF
>NA|TRBV7-9|NA|TRBJ1-1
TGTGCCAGCAGCTTAAGAGAGAACACTGAAGCTTTCTTT
CASSLRENTEAFF
>NA|TRBV7-9|NA|TRBJ2-1
TGTGCCAGCAGCCCGGCTGGGGGCATCTCTTACAATGAGCAGTTCTTC
CASSPAGGISYNEQFF
>NA|TRBV5-1|NA|TRBJ2-3
TGCGCCAGCAGCTCTAGGACTAGCACAGATACGCAGTATTTT
CASSSRTSTDTQYF
>NA|TRBV9|NA|TRBJ1-1
TGTGCCAGCAGCGGAGGGGTTGGGGTGAACACTGAAGCTTTCTTT
CASSGGVGVNTEAFF
>NA|TRBV15|NA|TRBJ1-2
TGTGCCACCAGCAGAGGGGCCCCGCGGGAGGGCTATGGCTACACCTTC
CATSRGAPREGYGYTF
>NA|TRBV19|TRBD1|TRBJ1-1
TGTGCCAGTAGCCCAGGGGACAGGGCATGGAACACTGAAGCTTTCTTT
CASSPGDRAWNTEAFF
>NA|TRBV7-9|NA|TRBJ1-1
TGTGCCAGCAGCTTAGCGACGGGAAGTGAAGCTTTCTTT
CASSLATGSEAFF
>NA|TRBV27|TRBD2|TRBJ2-2
TGTGCCAGCAGTCTAAACCCCGGGACTAGCGGGAGGCGGAAGGGGTTGTTTTTT
CASSLNPGTSGRRKGLFF
>once|TRBV15|NA|TRBJ2-1
TGTGCCACCAGCGGCGCGCCAGCCCCGTACAATGAGCAGTTCTTC
CATSGAPAPYNEQFF
>NA|TRBV4-3|TRBD2|TRBJ2-2
TGCGCCAGCAGCCACGGGACTAGCGGGCGGCTCACCGGGGAGCTGTTTTTT
CASSHGTSGRLTGELFF
>NA|TRBV14|NA|TRBJ2-1
TGTGCCAGCAGCCAAGAATATGCGGGGCGCTCTCTTAATGAGCAGTTCTTC
CASSQEYAGRSLNEQFF
>once|TRBV5-8|TRBD2|TRBJ2-3
TGTGCCAGCAGCTGGCGACTAGCGGGAGTCTCAGATACGCAGTATTTT
CASSWRLAGVSDTQYF
>NA|TRBV13|TRBD2|TRBJ2-7
TGTGCCAGCAGCTCCACCTCCGGGACTAGCGGGGTTCGCTCCTACGAGCAGTACTTC
CASSSTSGTSGVRSYEQYF
>NA|TRBV14|NA|TRBJ2-7
TGTGCCAGCAGCCGGAATCAGGGGTTCACCTACGAGCAGTACTTC
CASSRNQGFTYEQYF
>NA|TRBV6-5|TRBD1|TRBJ1-4
TGTGCCAGCAGTTACTCGGGACAGGGGAATGAAAAACTGTTTTTT
CASSYSGQGNEKLFF
>NA|TRBV5-4|NA|TRBJ1-1
TGTGCCAGCAGCTTGGAGGAGGGTATGAACACTGAAGCTTTCTTT
CASSLEEGMNTEAFF
>once|TRBV5-8|NA|TRBJ2-2
TGTGCCAGCAGCTTGGTTCCCAGGGCCGGGGAGCTGTTTTTT
CASSLVPRAGELFF
>NA|TRBV6-5|TRBD1|TRBJ1-1
TGTGCCAGCAGTTATTCCGGGACAGGGATGGGGACTGAAGCTTTCTTT
CASSYSGTGMGTEAFF
>NA|TRBV5-1|TRBD1|TRBJ1-1
TGCGCCAGCAGCCAATTACAGGGGGCTAGTGGTACTGAAGCTTTCTTT
CASSQLQGASGTEAFF
>once|TRBV7-9|NA|TRBJ2-3
TGTGCCAGCAGCTTAGATAACGAGAACACAGATACGCAGTATTTT
CASSLDNENTDTQYF
>NA|TRBV6-1|TRBD2|TRBJ2-3
TGTGCCAGCACGACTAGCGGGGGCACAGATACGCAGTATTTT
CASTTSGGTDTQYF
>NA|TRBV4-1|TRBD2|TRBJ2-7
TGCGCCAGCAGTCAAGTAGCGGGTTTCCTCTACGAGCAGTACTTC
CASSQVAGFLYEQYF
>once|TRBV6-6|TRBD2|TRBJ2-1
TGTGCCAGCAGCTCTCTAGCGGGGAATGAGCAGTTCTTC
CASSSLAGNEQFF
>NA|TRBV18|TRBD2|TRBJ2-1
TGTGCCAGCTCACCAACGCGGGAGGGCAGGTCCTACAATGAGCAGTTCTTC
CASSPTREGRSYNEQFF
>few|TRBV19|NA|TRBJ1-5
TGTGCCAGTAGACAGGGTAATCAGCCCCAGCATTTT
CASRQGNQPQHF
>once|TRBV30|TRBD1|TRBJ1-6
TGTGCCTGGAGTCCCAAGAGGTCCGGGACAGGCGTACCCCTCCACTTT
CAWSPKRSGTGVPLHF
>once|TRBV5-5|NA|TRBJ2-1
TGTGCCAGCAGCTCCGGGGTATCCTACAATGAGCAGTTCTTC
CASSSGVSYNEQFF
>NA|TRBV7-2|NA|TRBJ2-5
TGTGCCAGCAGCTTAGGGGGAGATCGAGAGACCCAGTACTTC
CASSLGGDRETQYF
>NA|TRBV19|TRBD1|TRBJ1-2
TGTGCCAGTAGCGATCCGGGACAGGGGGTGGGCTACACCTTC
CASSDPGQGVGYTF
>once|TRBV7-9|NA|TRBJ2-5
TGTGCCAGCAGCGGCCAACAAGAGACCCAGTACTTC
CASSGQQETQYF
>NA|TRBV29-1|TRBD1|TRBJ2-3
TGCAGCGTTGCGACAGGGGGCGCAGGCACAGATACGCAGTATTTT
CSVATGGAGTDTQYF
>NA|TRBV5-5|NA|TRBJ2-7
TGTGCCAGCAGCTTGGTGGGGGACTACGAGCAGTACTTC
CASSLVGDYEQYF
>NA|TRBV4-2|NA|TRBJ2-2
TGTGCCAGCAGCCAGGCAATTGGTGCGAACACCGGGGAGCTGTTTTTT
CASSQAIGANTGELFF
>NA|TRBV29-1|TRBD2|TRBJ2-1
TGCAGCGTTATTCTAGCGGAGGCCTACAATGAGCAGTTCTTC
CSVILAEAYNEQFF
>once|TRBV7-6|NA|TRBJ1-1
TGTGCCAGCAGCTTTAAAGGGAAGAACACTGAAGCTTTCTTT
CASSFKGKNTEAFF
>NA|TRBV7-2|TRBD1|TRBJ1-2
TGTGCCAGCAGCTATAGCAGGGGGGGCAACTATGGCTACACCTTC
CASSYSRGGNYGYTF
>NA|TRBV4-3|TRBD2|TRBJ2-2
TGCGCCAGCAGCCAATCCCTAGCGGCGACCGGGGAGCTGTTTTTT
CASSQSLAATGELFF
>NA|TRBV19|TRBD1|TRBJ2-3
TGTGCCAGTAGTGCGACAGGGCCACGGGATACGCAGTATTTT
CASSATGPRDTQYF